The 17 T cell receptor beta chains given below trace back to one sample, sequenced in a study of radiotherapy plus CTLA-4 blockade in lung cancer. The method was immunoSEQ multiplex PCR; TCRdb's version includes in-frame clones alone and lacks a portion of them. This table has tens of thousands of clones, 65% to 80% appearing once. This material consisted of peripheral blood, taken from a patient treated with radiotherapy plus ipilimumab. All receptors derive from a human donor with non-small cell lung cancer whose response to radiotherapy plus ipilimumab could not be evaluated.

The chain uses TRBV6-6 and TRBJ1-3; a weak D match, TRBD1 (5 bases). CDR1 MNHNY and CDR2 SVGAGI come from the germline V gene (reference sequence). The CDR3 extends over 13 amino acids. V lost 7 bases, J lost 1 base, and 8 bases lay in between. The CDR3 is CASTGFSGNTIYF. The CDR3 bases are TGTGCCAGCACAGGGTTTTCTGGAAACACCATATATTTT.

This clone was seen more than once but under ten times. In nucleotides, the CDR3 is TGTGCCTGGAGTGTTCGGGGGGGCCTGGAGACCCAGTACTTC. Its translation: CAWSVRGGLETQYF. The V and J genes are TRBV30 and TRBJ2-5, with 8 nucleotides matching TRBD2. This CDR3 contains 14 residues. CDR1 is GTSNPN and CDR2 is SVGIG in the germline V gene (reference sequence). V lost 0 bases, J lost 5 bases, and 5 bases stayed unmatched.

The V call is TRBV13, the J call TRBJ2-3, with 7 positions matching TRBD2. CDR3 length equals 18 residues. V trimming: 0 bases; J trimming: 1 base; junction bases outside the gene matches: 10. Per the germline V gene, CDR1 is PRHDT and CDR2 is FYEKMQ (reference sequence). CDR3 sequence: CASSLGSGAAYGTDTQYF. Written as DNA, the CDR3 is TGTGCCAGCAGCTTAGGAAGCGGGGCAGCTTACGGCACAGATACGCAGTATTTT.

This chain links TRBV23-1 with TRBJ1-4, with D tentatively TRBD1 (6 bases). TRBV23-1 is known as an ORF, though its function is uncertain. V lost 5 bases and J lost 8, with 24 bases in between. This CDR3 has 17 residues. The CDR3 coding sequence is TGCGCCAGCAGTTATTCGGGACATCCTTTTTCCCCCGAAAAACTGTTTTTT. It translates to CASSYSGHPFSPEKLFF.

The chain has TRBV19 and TRBJ1-4; D call uncertain. Germline loops: CDR1 LNHDA, CDR2 SQIVND (reference sequence). This CDR3 is built from 16 residues. V was trimmed by 4 bases and J by 0 bases, leaving 12 bases between them. CDR3 sequence: CASSTGPGATNEKLFF. CDR3 bases: TGTGCCAGTAGTACAGGCCCCGGGGCAACTAATGAAAAACTGTTTTTT.

This chain links TRBV5-6 with TRBJ1-1; no clear D gene. Germline V gene sequence: CDR1 SGHDT, CDR2 YYEEEE. This CDR3 is 14 amino acids long. Deletions cut 0 bases from V and 2 bases from J, with 8 bases between. For the CDR3, the DNA is TGTGCCAGCAGCTTGGGCCTGACAAACACTGAAGCTTTCTTT. It codes for CASSLGLTNTEAFF. Full variable domain (rest looked up from reference TRBV5-6 and TRBJ1-1): DAGVTQSPTHLIKTRGQQVTLRCSPKSGHDTVSWYQQALGQGPQFIFQYYEEEERQRGNFPDRFSGHQFPNYSSELNVNALLLGDSALYLCASSLGLTNTEAFFGQGTRLTVV.

The chain carries TRBV9 and TRBJ1-1; 10 bases match TRBD1. V was pared by 1 base and J by 10 bases, with 10 bases of the junction left unmatched. Per the germline V gene, CDR1 is SGDLS and CDR2 is YYNGEE. This CDR3 region has 15 residues. In nucleotides, the CDR3 is TGTGCCAGCAGCGTACCCCCGGGACAGGGGTCCGGAGCTTTCTTT. Translation: CASSVPPGQGSGAFF.

This clone was seen only once. The rearrangement links TRBV6-1 to TRBJ2-1; TRBD2 matches 8 bases. Germline assignment: CDR1 MNHNS and CDR2 SASEGT. The junction had 6 bases not matched to a gene; V was cut back by 6 bases and J by 2 bases. The CDR3 is 15 amino acids. CDR3 bases: TGTGCCAGCAGCAAAACTAGCGGAGCCTACAATGAGCAGTTCTTC. It encodes CASSKTSGAYNEQFF.

This chain connects TRBV6-1 to TRBJ2-1; a possible D gene is TRBD2 (6 bases). With 1 base removed from V and 7 bases from J, the gap between germline ends came to 20 bases. This CDR3 comprises 17 residues. Looked up from germline, CDR1 is MNHNS and CDR2 is SASEGT. CDR3 sequence: CASSEEVGGYPRNEQFF. Written as DNA, the CDR3 is TGTGCCAGCAGTGAAGAGGTAGGAGGGTACCCCCGGAATGAGCAGTTCTTC.

V usage is TRBV7-3 and J usage is TRBJ2-1; TRBD2 matches 10 bases. Losses at the gene ends were 5 bases for V and 7 bases for J; bases not matched to a gene: 8. Germline CDR1 reads SGHTA; CDR2 reads FQGTGA. The CDR3 is made up of 15 amino acids. CDR3 nucleotides: TGTGCCAGCAGCCGAGGGACTAGCGCTGCGAATGAGCAGTTCTTC. Protein product: CASSRGTSAANEQFF.

In its sample, this clone was seen a few times. The CDR3 loop is CASSLGLTGATGELFF. The CDR3 coding sequence is TGCGCCAGCAGCTTGGGGCTGACAGGGGCCACCGGGGAGCTGTTTTTT. The genes are TRBV5-1 and TRBJ2-2; TRBD1 aligns across 8 bases. The CDR3 contains 16 residues. Per the germline V gene, CDR1 is SGHRS and CDR2 is YFSETQ. V lost 0 bases, J lost 4 bases, and 5 bases stayed unmatched.

This CDR3 is CATDDPDREIYEQYF. As DNA, the CDR3 is TGTGCCACCGACGACCCGGACAGGGAGATTTACGAGCAGTACTTC. The chain recombines TRBV28 with TRBJ2-5, with 8 bases identical to TRBD1. The J call is uncertain, as TRBJ2-7 better fits the DNA end. Germline V gene lookup returns CDR1 MDHEN and CDR2 SYDVKM. The CDR3 totals 15 residues.

The chain has TRBV7-9 and TRBJ2-1; 9 bases are shared with TRBD2. The CDR3 runs 15 residues. From germline, CDR1 is SEHNR and CDR2 FQNEAQ (reference sequence). J gave up 7 bases and V 2 bases, and 6 bases lay outside the gene matches. Here the CDR3 DNA reads TGTGCCAGCAGCTTACGGGTAGCGGGAGTGAATGAGCAGTTCTTC. It specifies CASSLRVAGVNEQFF.

The V call is TRBV25-1, the J call TRBJ2-4; D might be TRBD1 (6 bases). The germline V gene encodes CDR1 MGHDK and CDR2 SYGVNS. V was clipped by 1 base and J by 7 bases, with 17 bases between them. The CDR3 has 16 amino acids. The CDR3: CASSEFRGGPLNIQYF. The CDR3 region has the DNA TGTGCCAGCAGTGAATTCAGAGGGGGACCCCTCAACATTCAGTACTTC.

This clone was detected once. The rearrangement joins TRBV5-1 to TRBJ2-7; 12 nucleotides align to TRBD1. The length of the CDR3 is 14 residues. After removal of 3 bases from V and 6 bases from J, the junction contained 4 bases not matched to a gene. The V gene's germline CDR1 is SGHRS and CDR2 YFSETQ. CDR3 residues: CASSWGQGAREQYF. DNA for the CDR3: TGCGCCAGCAGCTGGGGACAGGGGGCTCGCGAGCAGTACTTC. Full variable domain (missing parts from reference TRBV5-1 and TRBJ2-7): KAGVTQTPRYLIKTRGQQVTLSCSPISGHRSVSWYQQTPGQGLQFLFEYFSETQRNKGNFPGRFSGRQFSNSRSEMNVSTLELGDSALYLCASSWGQGAREQYFGPGTRLTVT.

The genes are TRBV5-1 and TRBJ2-7; 7 bases match TRBD2. V lost 0 bases and J lost 6; bases outside the gene matches: 12. CDR1 and CDR2 (germline): SGHRS, YFSETQ. The CDR3 extends over 16 amino acids. The CDR3 here is CASSLGHGGSIGEQYF. Written as DNA, the CDR3 is TGCGCCAGCAGCTTGGGCCACGGCGGGAGTATTGGCGAGCAGTACTTC.

CDR3 sequence (DNA): TGTGCCAGCAGCTTAATAGCGTCAACAGATACGCAGTATTTT. It translates to CASSLIASTDTQYF. V gene TRBV7-3 combines with J gene TRBJ2-3; a possible D gene is TRBD2 (5 bases). The V and J ends lost 1 base and 3 bases respectively, with 8 bases between them. Germline V gene data show CDR1 as SGHTA and CDR2 as FQGTGA. CDR3 size: 14 residues.